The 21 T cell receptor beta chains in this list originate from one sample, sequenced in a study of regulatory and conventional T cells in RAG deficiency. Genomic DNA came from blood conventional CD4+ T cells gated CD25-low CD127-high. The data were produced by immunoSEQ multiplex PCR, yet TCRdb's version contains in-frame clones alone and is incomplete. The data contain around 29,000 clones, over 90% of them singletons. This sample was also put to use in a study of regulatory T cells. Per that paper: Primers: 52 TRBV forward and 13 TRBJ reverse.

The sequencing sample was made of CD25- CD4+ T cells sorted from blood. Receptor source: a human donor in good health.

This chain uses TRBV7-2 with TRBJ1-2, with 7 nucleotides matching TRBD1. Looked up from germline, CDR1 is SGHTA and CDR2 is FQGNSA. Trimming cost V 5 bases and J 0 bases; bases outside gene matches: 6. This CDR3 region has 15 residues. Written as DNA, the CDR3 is TGTGCCAGCAGCCTATACAGGGGAGCTAACTATGGCTACACCTTC. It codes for CASSLYRGANYGYTF.

The CDR3 DNA reads as TGTGCCAGTAGCCCGACAGGGGGCTTCGGTGGCAATCAGCCCCAGCATTTT. Its protein is CASSPTGGFGGNQPQHF. This sequence joins TRBV19 and TRBJ1-5; 10 nucleotides align to TRBD1. This CDR3 region has 17 residues. V was pared by 6 bases and J by 2 bases, with 10 bases of the junction left unmatched. Per germline, CDR1 LNHDA and CDR2 SQIVND (reference sequence).

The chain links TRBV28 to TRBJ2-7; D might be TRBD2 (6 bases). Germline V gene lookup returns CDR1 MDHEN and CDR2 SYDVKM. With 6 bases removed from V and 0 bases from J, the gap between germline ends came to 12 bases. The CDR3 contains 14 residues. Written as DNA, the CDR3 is TGTGCCAGCAGACCCGGGGGAAGCTCCTACGAGCAGTACTTC. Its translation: CASRPGGSSYEQYF.

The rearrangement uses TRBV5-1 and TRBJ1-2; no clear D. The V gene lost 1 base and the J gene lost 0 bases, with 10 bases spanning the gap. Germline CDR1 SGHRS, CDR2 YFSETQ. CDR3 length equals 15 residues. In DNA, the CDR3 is TGCGCCAGCAGCTTGTCAGGAACGACTAACTATGGCTACACCTTC. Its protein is CASSLSGTTNYGYTF.

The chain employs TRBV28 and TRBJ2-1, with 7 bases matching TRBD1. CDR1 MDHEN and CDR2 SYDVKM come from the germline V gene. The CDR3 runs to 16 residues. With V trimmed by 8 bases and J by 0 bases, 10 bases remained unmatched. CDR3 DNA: TGTGCCAGCTACCCCGCGACAGGGAGCTCCTACAATGAGCAGTTCTTC. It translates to CASYPATGSSYNEQFF.

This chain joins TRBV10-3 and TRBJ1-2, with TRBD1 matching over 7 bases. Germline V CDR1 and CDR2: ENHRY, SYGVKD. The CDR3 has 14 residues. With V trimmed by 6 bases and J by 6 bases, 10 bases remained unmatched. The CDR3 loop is CAIRDDREGDGYTF. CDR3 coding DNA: TGTGCCATCAGGGACGACAGGGAAGGGGATGGCTACACCTTC.

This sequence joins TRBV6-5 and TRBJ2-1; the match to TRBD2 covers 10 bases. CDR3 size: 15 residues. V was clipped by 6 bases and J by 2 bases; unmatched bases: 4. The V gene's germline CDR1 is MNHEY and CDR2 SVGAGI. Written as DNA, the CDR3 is TGTGCCAGCAGCCAGAGCGGGGGGGCCTACAATGAGCAGTTCTTC. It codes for CASSQSGGAYNEQFF.

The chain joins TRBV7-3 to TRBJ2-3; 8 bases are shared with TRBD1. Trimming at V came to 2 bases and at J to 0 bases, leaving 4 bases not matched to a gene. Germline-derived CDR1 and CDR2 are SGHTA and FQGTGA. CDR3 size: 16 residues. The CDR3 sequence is CASSLEQGGSTDTQYF. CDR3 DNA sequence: TGTGCCAGCAGCTTAGAACAGGGGGGAAGCACAGATACGCAGTATTTT.

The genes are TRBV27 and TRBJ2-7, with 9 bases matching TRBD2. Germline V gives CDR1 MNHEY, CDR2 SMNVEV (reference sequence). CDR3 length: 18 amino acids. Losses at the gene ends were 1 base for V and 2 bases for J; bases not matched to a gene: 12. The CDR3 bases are TGTGCCAGCAGTTTATGGTTAGCGGGGGCCAAGATCCCCTACGAGCAGTACTTC. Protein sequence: CASSLWLAGAKIPYEQYF.

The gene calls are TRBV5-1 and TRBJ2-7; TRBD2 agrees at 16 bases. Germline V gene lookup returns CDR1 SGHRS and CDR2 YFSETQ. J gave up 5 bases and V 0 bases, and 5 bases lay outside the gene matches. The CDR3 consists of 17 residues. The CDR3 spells CASSLGGTSGGADEQYF. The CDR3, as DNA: TGCGCCAGCAGCTTGGGGGGGACTAGCGGGGGGGCCGACGAGCAGTACTTC.

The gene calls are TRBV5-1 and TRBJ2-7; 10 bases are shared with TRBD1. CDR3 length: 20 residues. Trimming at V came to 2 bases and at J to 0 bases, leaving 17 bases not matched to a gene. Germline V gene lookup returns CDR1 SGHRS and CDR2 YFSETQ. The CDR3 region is CASSFPFVPGQGTSSYEQYF. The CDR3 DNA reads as TGCGCCAGCAGCTTTCCATTCGTCCCGGGACAGGGGACAAGCTCCTACGAGCAGTACTTC.

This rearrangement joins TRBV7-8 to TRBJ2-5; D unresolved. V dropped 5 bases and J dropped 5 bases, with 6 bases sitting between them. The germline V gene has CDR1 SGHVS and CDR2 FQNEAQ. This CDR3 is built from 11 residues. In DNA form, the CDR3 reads TGTGCCAGCAGCAGCCGGGAGACCCAGTACTTC. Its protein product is CASSSRETQYF.

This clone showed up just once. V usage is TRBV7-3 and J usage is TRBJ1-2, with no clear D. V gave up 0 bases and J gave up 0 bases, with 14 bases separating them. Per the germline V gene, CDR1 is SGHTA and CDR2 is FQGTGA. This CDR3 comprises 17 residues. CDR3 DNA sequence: TGTGCCAGCAGCTTAACGCACAGTTCTCAAGCTAACTATGGCTACACCTTC. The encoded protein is CASSLTHSSQANYGYTF.

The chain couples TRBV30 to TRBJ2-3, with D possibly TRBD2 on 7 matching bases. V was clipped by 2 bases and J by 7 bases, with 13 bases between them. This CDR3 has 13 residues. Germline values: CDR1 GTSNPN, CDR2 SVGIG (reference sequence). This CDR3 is CAWSLIGGHTQYF. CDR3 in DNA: TGTGCCTGGAGTCTCATCGGGGGGCATACGCAGTATTTT.

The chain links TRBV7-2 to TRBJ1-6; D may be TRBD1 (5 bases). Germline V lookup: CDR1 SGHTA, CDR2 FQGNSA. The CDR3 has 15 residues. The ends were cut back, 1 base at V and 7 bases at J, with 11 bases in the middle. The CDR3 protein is CASSLGQRGNSPLHF. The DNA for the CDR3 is TGTGCCAGCAGCTTAGGCCAGCGGGGGAATTCACCCCTCCACTTT.

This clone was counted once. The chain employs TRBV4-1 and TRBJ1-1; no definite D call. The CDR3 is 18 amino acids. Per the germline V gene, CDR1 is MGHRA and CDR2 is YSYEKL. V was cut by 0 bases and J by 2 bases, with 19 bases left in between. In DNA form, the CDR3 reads TGCGCCAGCAGCCAAGAAGCCCTTCCAGGTTACCTCAACACTGAAGCTTTCTTT. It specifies CASSQEALPGYLNTEAFF.

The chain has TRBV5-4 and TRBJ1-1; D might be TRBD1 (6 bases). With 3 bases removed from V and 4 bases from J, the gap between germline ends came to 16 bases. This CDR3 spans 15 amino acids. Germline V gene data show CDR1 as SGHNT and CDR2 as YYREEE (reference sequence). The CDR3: CASSSGQGKTTEAFF. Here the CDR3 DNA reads TGTGCCAGCAGCTCCGGGCAGGGGAAAACCACTGAAGCTTTCTTT.

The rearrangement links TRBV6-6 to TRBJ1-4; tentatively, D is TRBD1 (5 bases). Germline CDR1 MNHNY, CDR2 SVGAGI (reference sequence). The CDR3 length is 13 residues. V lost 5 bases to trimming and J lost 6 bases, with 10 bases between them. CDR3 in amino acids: CASSPGHHEKLFF. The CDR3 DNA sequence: TGTGCCAGCAGTCCCGGACACCATGAAAAACTGTTTTTT.

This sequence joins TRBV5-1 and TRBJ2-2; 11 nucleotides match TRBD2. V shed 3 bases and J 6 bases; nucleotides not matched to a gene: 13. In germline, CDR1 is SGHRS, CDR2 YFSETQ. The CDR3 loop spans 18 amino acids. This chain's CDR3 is CASSWGPLAGGSPGELFF. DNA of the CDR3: TGCGCCAGCAGCTGGGGACCTCTAGCGGGGGGTTCCCCCGGGGAGCTGTTTTTT.

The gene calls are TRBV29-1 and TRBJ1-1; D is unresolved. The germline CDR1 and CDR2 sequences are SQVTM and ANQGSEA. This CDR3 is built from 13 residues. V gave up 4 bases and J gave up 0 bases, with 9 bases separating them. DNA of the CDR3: TGCAGCGTTGGTCCTCTTATGAACACTGAAGCTTTCTTT. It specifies CSVGPLMNTEAFF. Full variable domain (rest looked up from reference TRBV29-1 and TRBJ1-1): SAVISQKPSRDICQRGTSLTIQCQVDSQVTMMFWYRQQPGQSLTLIATANQGSEATYESGFVIDKFPISRPNLTFSTLTVSNMSPEDSSIYLCSVGPLMNTEAFFGQGTRLTVV.

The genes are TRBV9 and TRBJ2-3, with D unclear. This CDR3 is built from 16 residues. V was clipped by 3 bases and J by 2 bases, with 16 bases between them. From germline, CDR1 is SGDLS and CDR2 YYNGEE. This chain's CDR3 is CASSGSSVLFTDTQYF. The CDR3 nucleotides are TGTGCCAGCAGCGGAAGTTCGGTCCTCTTCACAGATACGCAGTATTTT.